Listed below are T cell receptor beta chains from one sample, sequenced in a study of regulatory T cells in long-lasting Graves disease. TCRdb itself ran the multiplex PCR reads through MiXCR, one entry per CDR3 protein. The sample records around 450,000 distinct CDR3 sequences, over 12% being singletons. These data also featured in a second study, about T cells in Graves' hyperthyroidism and ophthalmopathy.

The sequencing here drew on peripheral blood mononuclear cells (PBMCs), taken at new diagnosis, from a patient treated with antithyroid drugs. Receptors originate from a woman in her 40s with Graves disease. Both conserved end residues are part of each CDR3. The D gene is left open where the match is weak. Clone sizes are given selectively: once, few, many, or a class where the clone is expanded.

j_gene | abundance | len | d_gene | v_gene | CDR3aa | CDR3nt
TRBJ2-2 | many | 12 | . | TRBV11-2 | CASDLRPGELFF | TGTGCCAGCGACTTAAGGCCCGGGGAGCTGTTTTTT
TRBJ2-3 | many | 14 | . | TRBV18 | CASSPPGVADTQYF | TGTGCCAGCTCACCGCCAGGGGTGGCAGATACGCAGTATTTT
TRBJ2-4 | . | 12 | . | TRBV7-2 | CASSFKGNIQYF | TGTGCCAGCAGCTTTAAGGGAAACATTCAGTACTTC
TRBJ2-7 | many | 18 | TRBD2 | TRBV28 | CASSFSLAGGMRVHEQYF | TGTGCCAGCAGTTTTAGTCTAGCGGGAGGGATGCGGGTCCACGAGCAGTACTTC
TRBJ2-1 | many | 13 | . | TRBV24-1 | CATSDSTRDEQFF | TGTGCCACCAGTGACTCTACAAGAGATGAGCAGTTCTTC
TRBJ2-1 | many | 14 | TRBD2 | TRBV27 | CASTLAGGRSEQFF | TGTGCCAGCACCCTAGCGGGAGGGCGTAGTGAGCAGTTCTTC
TRBJ1-4 | many | 13 | . | TRBV18 | CASSRGGNEKLFF | TGTGCCAGCTCCCGGGGAGGAAATGAAAAACTGTTTTTT
TRBJ2-1 | . | 13 | . | TRBV11-2 | CASSPSLAHEQFF | TGCGCCAGCAGCCCGTCCCTAGCACATGAGCAGTTCTTC
TRBJ2-3 | many | 16 | TRBD2 | TRBV12-3/TRBV12-4 | CASRTSGAVGADTQYF | TGTGCCAGCAGAACTAGCGGAGCAGTAGGCGCAGATACGCAGTATTTT
TRBJ2-5 | many | 15 | TRBD1 | TRBV28 | CASRSGQGGQETQYF | TGTGCCAGCAGGTCCGGACAGGGTGGTCAAGAGACCCAGTACTTC
TRBJ2-5 | many | 15 | . | TRBV3-1 | CASSQEPWAGETQYF | TGTGCCAGCAGCCAAGAGCCTTGGGCAGGGGAGACCCAGTACTTC
TRBJ1-2 | . | 15 | . | TRBV2 | CASSGLKGGPYGYTF | TGTGCCAGCAGTGGATTAAAGGGGGGCCCCTATGGCTACACCTTC
TRBJ1-2 | . | 10 | TRBD1 | TRBV19 | CASRQGGYTF | TGTGCCAGCAGACAGGGGGGCTACACCTTC
TRBJ2-3 | many | 14 | TRBD2 | TRBV6-1 | CASRTGTRVPTQYF | TGTGCCAGCAGGACCGGGACTAGGGTCCCTACGCAGTATTTT
TRBJ1-6 | many | 16 | TRBD1 | TRBV27 | CASSLAGDRFNSPLHF | TGTGCCAGCAGTTTAGCCGGGGACAGGTTTAATTCACCCCTCCACTTT
TRBJ2-1 | many | 17 | TRBD2 | TRBV7-8 | CASSLGPELAVYNEQFF | TGTGCCAGCAGCTTAGGTCCGGAACTAGCGGTATACAATGAGCAGTTCTTC
TRBJ2-1 | . | 16 | TRBD2 | TRBV11-3 | CASSVGTTGGVDEQFF | TGTGCCAGCAGCGTCGGGACTACCGGGGGGGTCGATGAGCAGTTCTTC
TRBJ1-5 | many | 15 | TRBD1 | TRBV19 | CASSQDRGPNQPQHF | TGTGCCAGTTCTCAAGACAGGGGGCCAAATCAGCCCCAGCATTTT
TRBJ2-7 | . | 13 | . | TRBV20-1 | CSARVGPKYEQYF | TGCAGTGCTAGGGTAGGGCCGAAGTACGAGCAGTACTTC
TRBJ1-6 | few | 14 | . | TRBV7-9 | CASSLASDLMALHF | TGTGCCAGCAGCTTAGCCAGCGATCTGATGGCCCTCCACTTT
TRBJ1-1 | many | 15 | TRBD1 | TRBV2 | CASSDDRGLSSEAFF | TGTGCCAGCAGCGACGACAGGGGGCTATCCTCTGAAGCTTTCTTT
TRBJ2-7 | few | 14 | . | TRBV28 | CASSLGQGFAEQYF | TGTGCCAGCAGTTTAGGCCAGGGATTCGCCGAGCAGTACTTC
TRBJ1-2 | many | 13 | . | TRBV6-5 | CASSYGGAYGYTF | TGTGCCAGCAGTTACGGGGGGGCGTATGGCTACACCTTC
TRBJ1-3 | few | 15 | TRBD1 | TRBV19 | CASSMGTGAGNTIYF | TGTGCCAGTAGTATGGGGACAGGGGCTGGAAACACCATATATTTT
TRBJ2-7 | many | 15 | TRBD2 | TRBV9 | CASSVDPQGGWEQYF | TGTGCCAGCAGCGTAGACCCGCAGGGAGGGTGGGAGCAGTACTTC
TRBJ2-3 | few | 17 | TRBD2 | TRBV14 | CASSQDAPAGGSDTQYF | TGTGCCAGCAGCCAAGACGCTCCAGCGGGAGGATCAGATACGCAGTATTTT
TRBJ2-7 | many | 13 | . | TRBV4-1 | CASSQDLYYEQYF | TGCGCCAGCAGCCAAGATTTATACTACGAGCAGTACTTC